This T cell receptor beta chain was identified in a study of blood T cell repertoires in COVID-19. The protocol was immunoSEQ multiplex PCR, while the TCRdb copy is restricted to in-frame clones and leaves out a portion. The sample carries 230,000 or so clones, approximately 82% recorded once. Germline V gives CDR1 SGHAT, CDR2 FQNNGV. The length of the CDR3 is 17 residues. Trimming cost V 2 bases and J 5 bases; bases outside gene matches: 12. The chain joins TRBV11-2 to TRBJ2-3; TRBD2 matches at 8 bases. Material: peripheral blood. The source is a middle-aged woman who had recovered from COVID-19. The CDR3 is CASSLRGLSGEGDTQYF. In DNA, the CDR3 is TGTGCCAGCAGCTTAAGAGGTCTTAGCGGGGAAGGAGATACGCAGTATTTT.